This TCR beta chain was recorded in a study of control samples from healthy donors and cancer patients. The table came from immunoSEQ multiplex PCR; TCRdb's copy has only in-frame clones and leaves some out. The data hold 50,000 or so clones, with 88% observed a single time. In this sample, this clone turned up a few times. In the same sample, other DNA sequences code for this CDR3. This CDR3 region has 13 residues. Trimming stripped 6 bases from V and 3 bases from J, with 9 bases between. Sequenced: blood. This TCR was sampled from a man aged 50 or older in good health. The J gene is TRBJ1-5, the V gene TRBV12-3 or TRBV12-4, with unresolved D. CDR3 coding DNA: TGTGCCAGCAGCCCCTTAGACAATCAGCCCCAGCATTTT. Amino acids: CASSPLDNQPQHF.